This TCR beta chain was obtained from a study of tumor and adjacent non-tumor tissue in lung cancer. Study-wide context: The cohort had about 12 adenocarcinoma, a couple of squamous cell and 1 small cell patients. Patients were aged about 30 to 76, about 10 men and about five women, stage I to III. Study conclusions and caveats: Significantly higher TCR diversity was found in tumor than normal lung.

The library came from three nested PCR rounds adapted from ARM-PCR protocols. MiXCR, applied by TCRdb to the multiplex PCR reads, yields one record per CDR3 protein. This sample has over 100,000 distinct CDR3 sequences, with approximately 71% found just once. This sample's RNA came from whole unsorted tissue. Newly diagnosed lung cancer patients had thoracic surgery in China, August–November 2014, without prior chemotherapy. A single count supports this clonotype. Its antigen is unknown. The junction differs from germline at one of its ends, possibly a read error. The sequencing input was lung tumor tissue. This TCR was sampled from an older woman with non-small cell lung cancer.

Here the CDR3 DNA reads TGTGCCAGCAACCCTACCGGGTACAATGAGCACTTCTTC. This gives the protein CASNPTGYNEHFF. This sequence joins TRBV11-3 and TRBJ2-1, with D unresolved. Germline assignment: CDR1 SGHNT and CDR2 YENEEA. This CDR3 contains 13 residues. Filled out from reference TRBV11-3 and TRBJ2-1, the complete variable domain reads EAGVVQSPRYKIIEKKQPVAFWCNPISGHNTLYWYLQNLGQGPELLIRYENEEAVDDSQLPKDRFSAERLKGVDSTLKIQPAELGDSAVYLCASNPTGYNEHFFGPGTRLTVL.